Below are 32 T cell receptor beta chains sequenced from a single sample in a study of cytomegalovirus exposure and HLA in healthy donors (TCRdb year 2017). The library was prepared using the immunoSEQ multiplex PCR assay. For the multiplex PCR, a mixture combining 60 forward primers for TCR Vbeta segments and 13 reverse primers for TCR Jbeta segments was used. TCRdb limited this immuneACCESS table to in-frame rearrangements with V and J called. A share of clones is missing; checked studies link under half to unresolved V genes, and the rest is unexplained. In this sample the table shows over 85,000 clones, roughly three quarters of which occur a single time. The ten most abundant clones make up roughly 2% of the sample. Sequenced sample: PBMCs. The source is a man aged 40-49 years in good health and CMV-seronegative.

The genes are TRBV5-4 and TRBJ2-7; 8 bases agree with TRBD1. The length of the CDR3 is 16 residues. Trimming removed 4 bases from V and 3 bases from J; junction bases left unmatched: 12. The germline gives CDR1 SGHNT, CDR2 YYREEE (reference sequence). Here the CDR3 reads CASSSPRQGISYEQYF. The CDR3, as DNA: TGTGCCAGCAGCAGCCCCAGACAGGGGATAAGCTACGAGCAGTACTTC.

This sequence joins TRBV28 and TRBJ2-2, with 10 nucleotides matching TRBD1. The CDR3 is made up of 17 amino acids. Germline trimming cut 6 bases from V and 6 bases from J; bases unmatched to any gene: 13. Germline V gene sequence: CDR1 MDHEN, CDR2 SYDVKM. DNA of the CDR3: TGTGCCAGCAGGCCGCCGGGACAGGGGATAGCGGCCGGGGAGCTGTTTTTT. It is translated as CASRPPGQGIAAGELFF. Using reference TRBV28 and TRBJ2-2 for the parts outside the CDR3, the full variable domain is DVKVTQSSRYLVKRTGEKVFLECVQDMDHENMFWYRQDPGLGLRLIYFSYDVKMKEKGDIPEGYSVSREKKERFSLILESASTNQTSMYLCASRPPGQGIAAGELFFGEGSRLTVL.

This clone was picked up one time. V and J are TRBV5-4 and TRBJ2-2, with a weak D call TRBD1 (6 bases). The CDR3 loop spans 15 amino acids. The germline V and J ends were trimmed by 2 bases and 1 base, with 9 bases remaining between them. Germline V CDR1 and CDR2: SGHNT, YYREEE (reference sequence). The CDR3 region is CASSLSRGNTGELFF. The CDR3 nucleotides read TGTGCCAGCAGCTTAAGCAGGGGGAACACCGGGGAGCTGTTTTTT. The full variable domain, its missing parts supplied by reference TRBV5-4 and TRBJ2-2, is ETGVTQSPTHLIKTRGQQVTLRCSSQSGHNTVSWYQQALGQGPQFIFQYYREEENGRGNFPPRFSGLQFPNYSSELNVNALELDDSALYLCASSLSRGNTGELFFGEGSRLTVL.

On this clone itself: Other DNA sequences from this sample encode an identical CDR3 as well. The chain links TRBV11-1 to TRBJ1-1; D remains unclear. This CDR3 is built from 15 residues. V lost 1 base and J lost 1, with 10 bases in between. Per germline, CDR1 SGHAT and CDR2 FQDESV (reference sequence). The CDR3 DNA reads TGTGCCAGCAGCTTAGTGCTGGGAGCGAACACTGAAGCTTTCTTT. Translating it yields CASSLVLGANTEAFF.

This chain joins TRBV5-4 and TRBJ1-5; 7 nucleotides match TRBD1. The CDR3 covers 16 residues. Looked up from germline, CDR1 is SGHNT and CDR2 is YYREEE (reference sequence). After removal of 0 bases from V and 2 bases from J, the junction contained 5 bases not matched to a gene. The CDR3 nucleotides are TGTGCCAGCAGCTTGGCCGGGACAGAGGGCAATCAGCCCCAGCATTTT. Amino acids: CASSLAGTEGNQPQHF.

The sample holds a few counts of this clone. This chain connects TRBV30 to TRBJ2-5; possibly TRBD1 for D (6 bases). CDR3 length equals 14 residues. V shed 4 bases and J shed 1 base, with 13 bases lying between them. The germline V gene encodes CDR1 GTSNPN and CDR2 SVGIG (reference sequence). The CDR3 loop is CAWTQGSLQETQYF. The CDR3 DNA sequence: TGTGCCTGGACACAGGGTAGTCTCCAAGAGACCCAGTACTTC.

This chain links TRBV28 with TRBJ2-1; 11 positions match TRBD2. Germline values: CDR1 MDHEN, CDR2 SYDVKM. The V gene end was trimmed by 8 bases and the J gene end by 6 bases; junction bases not matched to a gene: 9. The CDR3 has 15 residues. Here the CDR3 DNA reads TGTGCCAGCCGATCTAGCGGGAGGCAGGCCAATGAGCAGTTCTTC. Protein product: CASRSSGRQANEQFF.

This clone was seen just once. The genes are TRBV19 and TRBJ1-3; D gene unclear. Per germline, CDR1 LNHDA and CDR2 SQIVND (reference sequence). The CDR3 totals 15 residues. Deletions cut 4 bases from V and 0 bases from J, with 10 bases between. This chain's CDR3 is CASSTTARSGNTIYF. The CDR3 DNA is TGTGCCAGTAGTACTACAGCTCGCTCTGGAAACACCATATATTTT.

The V gene is TRBV19, the J gene TRBJ2-6, with D tentatively TRBD1 (6 bases). The CDR3 covers 17 residues. V shed 1 base and J shed 4 bases, with 14 bases lying between them. Germline V gene data show CDR1 as LNHDA and CDR2 as SQIVND (reference sequence). The CDR3 DNA reads as TGTGCCAGTAGTATAGCTTCAGGGGCGGGCGGGGCCAACGTCCTGACTTTC. Translating gives CASSIASGAGGANVLTF.

There are a few counts of this clone. The V gene is TRBV9, the J gene TRBJ2-1; 15 positions agree with TRBD2. The germline V gene encodes CDR1 SGDLS and CDR2 YYNGEE. V was clipped by 4 bases and J by 1 base; unmatched bases: 9. The CDR3 length is 19 residues. In DNA, the CDR3 is TGTGCCAGCAGCCCCGGACTAGCGGGGGGGCTAACGTCCTACAATGAGCAGTTCTTC. Protein sequence: CASSPGLAGGLTSYNEQFF.

The chain joins TRBV7-5 to TRBJ2-7; the D segment call TRBD2 is taken from the table without a DNA check. TRBV7-5 is given as a pseudogene. The CDR3 spans 18 residues. The DNA for the CDR3 is TGTGCCAGAAGCTTAGGTAGGGGGGGGACTAGCGGGAGCTACGAGCAGTACTTC. Translation gives CARSLGRGGTSGSYEQYF.

The rearrangement links TRBV25-1 to TRBJ1-4, with D unclear. The germline V and J ends were trimmed by 5 bases and 3 bases, with 13 bases remaining between them. This CDR3 region has 15 residues. Germline V gives CDR1 MGHDK, CDR2 SYGVNS. The CDR3 coding sequence is TGTGCCAGCAGTCCGCGGGGAGGGCCTAATGAAAAACTGTTTTTT. It specifies CASSPRGGPNEKLFF.

A single count supports this clone. The CDR3 protein is CASSLGSGEQFF. In nucleotides, the CDR3 is TGTGCCAGCAGCTTGGGGAGCGGTGAGCAGTTCTTC. The chain has TRBV5-4 and TRBJ2-1, with a possible D match to TRBD2 (5 bases). Germline-derived CDR1 and CDR2 are SGHNT and YYREEE (reference sequence). Trimming removed 0 bases from V and 9 bases from J, with 7 bases in between. The CDR3 totals 12 residues.

This chain connects TRBV11-2 to TRBJ2-1; 14 bases fit TRBD2. The CDR3 runs to 18 residues. Germline CDR1 SGHAT, CDR2 FQNNGV. V shed 5 bases and J 9 bases; nucleotides not matched to a gene: 15. The CDR3 DNA is TGTGCCAGCAGCCCAACCACGACTAGCGGGAGGGCCTATGGTGAGCAGTTCTTC. It codes for CASSPTTTSGRAYGEQFF.

Only one count was recorded for this clone. V is TRBV25-1 and J is TRBJ2-7, with D uncertain. The ends were cut back, 5 bases at V and 3 bases at J, with 2 bases in the middle. The length of the CDR3 is 10 residues. The V gene's germline CDR1 is MGHDK and CDR2 SYGVNS. The CDR3 reads CASSHYEQYF. DNA for the CDR3: TGTGCCAGCAGTCACTACGAGCAGTACTTC.

This sequence joins TRBV7-2 and TRBJ1-5; D not certain. Per germline, CDR1 SGHTA and CDR2 FQGNSA. The ends were cut back, 1 base at V and 2 bases at J, with 6 bases in the middle. The CDR3 is 14 amino acids. CDR3 loop: CASSLDRRNQPQHF. The DNA for the CDR3 is TGTGCCAGCAGCTTAGACAGACGCAATCAGCCCCAGCATTTT.

The rearrangement links TRBV7-3 to TRBJ1-1, with a tentative D call TRBD1 (6 bases). The germline V gene has CDR1 SGHTA and CDR2 FQGTGA. The CDR3 extends over 14 amino acids. V lost 5 bases, J lost 7 bases, and 17 bases lay in between. CDR3 sequence: CASSLTGEGNEAFF. The CDR3 nucleotides are TGTGCCAGCAGCCTGACAGGAGAGGGGAATGAAGCTTTCTTT.

This rearrangement joins TRBV29-1 to TRBJ1-4, with 9 nucleotides matching TRBD1. With 3 bases clipped from V and 4 bases from J, the junction kept 3 bases outside the gene matches. CDR3 length equals 14 residues. Germline V gene data show CDR1 as SQVTM and CDR2 as ANQGSEA. For the CDR3, the DNA is TGCAGCGTTGAGGGGACAGGGAGTAATGAAAAACTGTTTTTT. It translates to CSVEGTGSNEKLFF.

J is TRBJ1-4 and V is TRBV6-5; 9 bases map to TRBD1. This CDR3 spans 16 amino acids. J lost 7 bases, V lost 4 bases, and 10 bases had no gene match. Germline V CDR1 and CDR2: MNHEY, SVGAGI. CDR3 protein: CASSSKTGTGLEKLFF. CDR3 nucleotides: TGTGCCAGCAGTTCCAAAACCGGGACAGGGCTTGAAAAACTGTTTTTT.

The chain recombines TRBV27 with TRBJ1-1; tentative D call: TRBD1 (6 bases). The CDR3 runs 14 residues. Trimming pared 7 bases from V and 0 bases from J, leaving 12 bases between. CDR1 and CDR2 from the germline V gene are MNHEY and SMNVEV (reference sequence). CDR3 residues: CASTPGGLNTEAFF. CDR3 in DNA: TGTGCCAGCACCCCGGGGGGCTTGAACACTGAAGCTTTCTTT.

The chain recombines TRBV7-9 with TRBJ2-1; no clear D. Trimming left V 7 bases short and J 6 bases short, with 22 bases between. CDR1 and CDR2 from the germline V gene are SEHNR and FQNEAQ (reference sequence). The CDR3 is made up of 16 amino acids. The CDR3, as DNA: TGTGCCAGCACCGCAAAAGCCCTAAGTACGGTCAATGAGCAGTTCTTC. It encodes CASTAKALSTVNEQFF.

The chain joins TRBV6-1 to TRBJ1-5; TRBD1 is a possible D gene (6 bases). This CDR3 comprises 15 residues. V was pared by 6 bases and J by 0 bases, with 12 bases between. Germline V CDR1 and CDR2: MNHNS, SASEGT. CDR3 in DNA: TGTGCCAGCAGAAGGACAGATTATAGCAATCAGCCCCAGCATTTT. Translating gives CASRRTDYSNQPQHF.

This chain uses TRBV27 with TRBJ1-2, with D hard to call. Germline loops: CDR1 MNHEY, CDR2 SMNVEV (reference sequence). This CDR3 contains 17 residues. The germline V and J ends were trimmed by 8 bases and 0 bases, with 22 bases remaining between them. CDR3 sequence (DNA): TGTGCCAGCGGAATCCCGACAAACAGCAAAACTAACTATGGCTACACCTTC. It codes for CASGIPTNSKTNYGYTF.

The CDR3 spells CARKGQSGSYEQYF. The CDR3 bases are TGTGCCAGGAAGGGACAGTCGGGTTCCTACGAGCAGTACTTC. V usage is TRBV7-3 and J usage is TRBJ2-7; 7 positions match TRBD1. The CDR3 contains 14 residues. The V and J ends lost 9 bases and 1 base, in that order; junction bases with no gene match: 9. CDR1 and CDR2 (germline): SGHTA, FQGTGA.

This chain connects TRBV27 to TRBJ2-1; the match to TRBD2 covers 8 bases. The CDR3 is 14 residues long. V gave up 4 bases and J gave up 5 bases; unmatched junction bases: 4. Germline assignment: CDR1 MNHEY and CDR2 SMNVEV (reference sequence). This CDR3 is CASSWSGGHNEQFF. CDR3 coding DNA: TGTGCCAGCAGTTGGTCGGGAGGGCACAATGAGCAGTTCTTC.

This chain connects TRBV30 to TRBJ1-6, with 9 nucleotides matching TRBD1. V lost 4 bases, J lost 0 bases, and 13 bases stayed unmatched. This CDR3 is built from 19 residues. The germline V gene encodes CDR1 GTSNPN and CDR2 SVGIG (reference sequence). The CDR3 coding sequence is TGTGCCTGGACCACCGGGACAGGGCCCATCAGCTCCTATAATTCACCCCTCCACTTT. Its protein is CAWTTGTGPISSYNSPLHF. Complete variable domain (other parts from reference TRBV30 and TRBJ1-6): SQTIHQWPATLVQPVGSPLSLECTVEGTSNPNLYWYRQAAGRGLQLLFYSVGIGQISSEVPQNLSASRPQDRQFILSSKKLLLSDSGFYLCAWTTGTGPISSYNSPLHFGNGTRLTVT.

The chain has TRBV7-8 and TRBJ2-4; 7 bases align to TRBD2. The V and J ends lost 1 base and 2 bases, in that order; junction bases with no gene match: 5. CDR1 SGHVS and CDR2 FQNEAQ come from the germline V gene. This CDR3 comprises 16 residues. The CDR3 bases are TGTGCCAGCAGCTTAGGGCCGCGGGGGTCCAAAAACATTCAGTACTTC. It yields the protein CASSLGPRGSKNIQYF.

The chain has TRBV6-5 and TRBJ2-5; D is perhaps TRBD2 (5 bases). CDR3 length: 14 amino acids. The germline gives CDR1 MNHEY, CDR2 SVGAGI. The V and J ends lost 7 bases and 2 bases respectively, with 14 bases between them. CDR3 protein: CASKGAGHQETQYF. CDR3 DNA: TGTGCCAGCAAGGGAGCTGGGCATCAAGAGACCCAGTACTTC.

The chain carries TRBV5-1 and TRBJ2-2; D possibly corresponds to TRBD1 (6 bases). The V gene's germline CDR1 is SGHRS and CDR2 YFSETQ. The CDR3 is 14 residues long. Deletions cut 2 bases from V and 5 bases from J, with 10 bases between. Written as DNA, the CDR3 is TGCGCCAGCAGCTTAGATAGGGGGACCGGGGAGCTGTTTTTT. Translation: CASSLDRGTGELFF.

This clone was observed once. V is TRBV4-3 and J is TRBJ1-2; weak D call: TRBD1 (6 bases). The CDR3 is made up of 17 amino acids. Per the germline V gene, CDR1 is LGHNA and CDR2 is YSLEER. V was pared by 1 base and J by 1 base, with 16 bases between. This chain's CDR3 is CASSQADTGMGNYGYTF. CDR3 coding DNA: TGCGCCAGCAGCCAAGCCGACACAGGGATGGGTAACTATGGCTACACCTTC.

The chain recombines TRBV2 with TRBJ1-2; the D gene is possibly TRBD1 (6 bases). V shed 8 bases and J shed 4 bases, with 11 bases lying between them. Per the germline V gene, CDR1 is SNHLY and CDR2 is FYNNEI. The CDR3 contains 12 residues. The CDR3 here is CASRGQTYGYTF. In DNA, the CDR3 is TGTGCCAGCCGCGGACAGACCTATGGCTACACCTTC.

The CDR3 loop reads CSVDQRGGYYNEQFF. As DNA, the CDR3 is TGCAGCGTTGACCAGCGGGGGGGCTACTACAATGAGCAGTTCTTC. The genes are TRBV29-1 and TRBJ2-1, with TRBD2 matching 10 bases. Germline lookup yields CDR1 SQVTM and CDR2 ANQGSEA. The CDR3 sequence is 15 residues long. V lost 3 bases, J lost 3 bases, and 5 bases stayed unmatched.